This passage covers 26 T cell receptor beta chains from one sample sequenced in a study of cytomegalovirus exposure and HLA in healthy donors. The PCR contained 60 Vbeta and 13 Jbeta primers. Only in-frame clones appear in the TCRdb table, and some are missing; sequencing was by immunoSEQ multiplex PCR. The sample consists of 55,000 to 65,000 clones, 70% to 75% of them appearing once. The specimen sequenced was PBMCs. The receptors shown here come from a man between 25 and 39 years old in good health and CMV-seropositive.

This clone was seen a handful of times. The chain couples TRBV5-1 to TRBJ2-7, with 11 bases lining up with TRBD1. Trimming took 4 bases from V and 5 from J; bases not matched to a gene: 5. This CDR3 comprises 14 residues. CDR1 is SGHRS and CDR2 is YFSETQ in the germline V gene. Written as DNA, the CDR3 is TGCGCCAGCAGCCTCCGGGACAGGGGGAACGAGCAGTACTTC. This translates into CASSLRDRGNEQYF.

The chain carries TRBV4-1 and TRBJ1-4; D is uncertain. The CDR3 length is 16 residues. V lost 0 bases and J lost 5, with 13 bases in between. The germline gives CDR1 MGHRA, CDR2 YSYEKL. The CDR3 sequence: CASSQEPAGGNEKLFF. The CDR3, as DNA: TGCGCCAGCAGCCAAGAACCTGCAGGAGGGAATGAAAAACTGTTTTTT.

The chain employs TRBV12-5 and TRBJ1-1; TRBD1 might be the D (6 bases). The germline V and J ends were trimmed by 1 base and 2 bases, with 14 bases remaining between them. This CDR3 is 16 amino acids long. Germline V gene sequence: CDR1 LGHNT, CDR2 FRNRAP. The chain's CDR3 is CASGLALTGANTEAFF. The CDR3 DNA follows: TGTGCTAGTGGTTTGGCCTTGACAGGAGCTAACACTGAAGCTTTCTTT.

V gene TRBV6-5 combines with J gene TRBJ2-7; no reliable D call. CDR3 length equals 14 residues. Looked up from germline, CDR1 is MNHEY and CDR2 is SVGAGI. V was shortened by 2 bases and J by 0 bases, with 8 bases between the two germline ends. The CDR3 loop reads CASSYAEYSYEQYF. In nucleotides, the CDR3 is TGTGCCAGCAGTTACGCAGAATACTCCTACGAGCAGTACTTC.

The V gene is TRBV14, the J gene TRBJ1-1; 9 bases are a match to TRBD1. CDR1 and CDR2 from the germline V gene are SGHDN and FVKESK. The CDR3 covers 16 residues. Trimming cost V 2 bases and J 6 bases; bases outside gene matches: 10. CDR3 DNA: TGTGCCAGCAGCCAAACGGGACAGGGACGAGTGGCTGAAGCTTTCTTT. This codes for CASSQTGQGRVAEAFF.

This chain links TRBV5-1 with TRBJ2-7, with 9 bases that match TRBD1. This CDR3 has 14 residues. After removal of 4 bases from V and 9 bases from J, the junction contained 11 bases not matched to a gene. CDR1 is SGHRS and CDR2 is YFSETQ in the germline V gene. The CDR3, as DNA: TGCGCCAGCAGCCGTGGGACAGGGTCTGAGTTGCAGTACTTC. This sequence encodes CASSRGTGSELQYF. Full variable domain (remainder filled in from reference TRBV5-1 and TRBJ2-7): KAGVTQTPRYLIKTRGQQVTLSCSPISGHRSVSWYQQTPGQGLQFLFEYFSETQRNKGNFPGRFSGRQFSNSRSEMNVSTLELGDSALYLCASSRGTGSELQYFGPGTRLTVT.

This sequence joins TRBV10-3 and TRBJ2-7; 9 bases are shared with TRBD2. V dropped 0 bases and J dropped 6; count of bases not matched to a gene: 9. The CDR3 covers 16 residues. Germline CDR1 reads ENHRY; CDR2 reads SYGVKD. The CDR3: CAISESGLAGGREQYF. CDR3 DNA: TGTGCCATCAGTGAGTCGGGTTTGGCGGGGGGGCGCGAGCAGTACTTC.

This chain connects TRBV4-2 to TRBJ2-1, with D uncertain. Trimming stripped 10 bases from V and 3 bases from J, with 13 bases between. Germline V gives CDR1 LGHNA, CDR2 YNFKEQ. This CDR3 has 13 residues. CDR3 residues: CATRVADYNEQFF. The CDR3 region has the DNA TGTGCCACTCGGGTGGCCGACTACAATGAGCAGTTCTTC.

The V call is TRBV7-9, the J call TRBJ1-6; TRBD1 is a possible D gene (5 bases). Looked up from germline, CDR1 is SEHNR and CDR2 is FQNEAQ (reference sequence). This CDR3 is built from 17 residues. The V end was cut by 3 bases, the J end by 10 bases, with 22 bases between. CDR3 in DNA: TGTGCCAGCAGCTTGGCAAGGGCGGGACCGGGGGGATCACCCCTCCACTTT. Protein product: CASSLARAGPGGSPLHF.

V gene TRBV27 combines with J gene TRBJ2-7, with D perhaps matching TRBD1 (6 bases). Germline loops: CDR1 MNHEY, CDR2 SMNVEV (reference sequence). V was cut by 5 bases and J by 3 bases, with 20 bases left in between. The CDR3 runs 16 residues. CDR3 coding DNA: TGTGCCAGCAGTGGCTTAAGGGACACGGGTAACTACGAGCAGTACTTC. Protein product: CASSGLRDTGNYEQYF.

The V gene is TRBV4-3, the J gene TRBJ2-3, with unresolved D. Trimming removed 0 bases at V and 1 base at J, with 14 bases between. There are 17 residues in the CDR3. CDR1 is LGHNA and CDR2 is YSLEER in the germline V gene. CDR3 bases: TGCGCCAGCAGCCAAGAAGCCCTATCCCTGGGCACAGATACGCAGTATTTT. Translation: CASSQEALSLGTDTQYF.

This chain uses TRBV5-4 with TRBJ1-1; weak D call: TRBD1 (6 bases). The CDR3 runs to 15 residues. V lost 5 bases and J lost 6, with 20 bases in between. The V gene's germline CDR1 is SGHNT and CDR2 YYREEE (reference sequence). This chain's CDR3 is CASSQFVAGGPEAFF. DNA for the CDR3: TGTGCCAGCAGTCAGTTCGTAGCGGGGGGGCCTGAAGCTTTCTTT.

The chain is built from TRBV5-1 and TRBJ1-1; D is unclear. Trimming pared 5 bases from V and 3 bases from J, leaving 5 bases between. The CDR3 runs 11 residues. The germline V gene encodes CDR1 SGHRS and CDR2 YFSETQ. As DNA, the CDR3 is TGCGCCAGCAGTATCGACACTGAAGCTTTCTTT. This sequence encodes CASSIDTEAFF. The variable domain in full, completed from reference TRBV5-1 and TRBJ1-1, reads KAGVTQTPRYLIKTRGQQVTLSCSPISGHRSVSWYQQTPGQGLQFLFEYFSETQRNKGNFPGRFSGRQFSNSRSEMNVSTLELGDSALYLCASSIDTEAFFGQGTRLTVV.

This chain uses TRBV7-2 with TRBJ2-1; 7 nucleotides match TRBD1. This CDR3 is 17 amino acids long. V lost 0 bases and J lost 6; bases outside the gene matches: 11. From germline, CDR1 is SGHTA and CDR2 FQGNSA. The CDR3 spells CASSLAGTATVGNEQFF. The CDR3 coding sequence is TGTGCCAGCAGCTTAGCCGGGACAGCTACCGTAGGCAATGAGCAGTTCTTC.

The chain uses TRBV7-9 and TRBJ2-5; 8 bases agree with TRBD1. Matching the DNA end better, TRBJ2-7 makes the J call doubtful. The germline V gene has CDR1 SEHNR and CDR2 FQNEAQ (reference sequence). This CDR3 contains 17 residues. The CDR3 bases are TGTGCCAGCAGTGAATCCGGACGACAGGGGCTGTTCTACGAGCAGTACTTC. This sequence encodes CASSESGRQGLFYEQYF.

This clone was observed a few times. The chain has TRBV7-2 and TRBJ1-3; weak D call: TRBD1 (6 bases). This CDR3 has 13 residues. The V and J ends lost 4 bases and 5 bases respectively, with 9 bases between them. Per germline, CDR1 SGHTA and CDR2 FQGNSA. The DNA for the CDR3 is TGTGCCAGCAGCTCCCGGGACAGAAACACCATATATTTT. Translation gives CASSSRDRNTIYF.

The V gene is TRBV7-3, the J gene TRBJ2-7; 8 bases agree with TRBD2. The CDR3 is made up of 14 amino acids. After removal of 3 bases from V and 7 bases from J, the junction contained 8 bases not matched to a gene. From germline, CDR1 is SGHTA and CDR2 FQGTGA. DNA of the CDR3: TGTGCCAGCAGCTTGGGACTAGGACCTACGGAGCAGTACTTC. Its protein product is CASSLGLGPTEQYF.

V usage is TRBV6-4 and J usage is TRBJ2-1, with 12 bases identical to TRBD1. CDR1 MRHNA and CDR2 SNTAGT come from the germline V gene. The CDR3 has 15 residues. With V trimmed by 4 bases and J by 8 bases, 6 bases remained unmatched. The CDR3 DNA reads TGTGCCAGCAGTGCTTGGGACAGGGGGCTTCATGAGCAGTTCTTC. Encoded protein: CASSAWDRGLHEQFF.

The chain is built from TRBV7-3 and TRBJ1-5, with 9 positions matching TRBD1. The CDR3 has 15 amino acids. The V gene end was trimmed by 4 bases and the J gene end by 4 bases; junction bases not matched to a gene: 5. The V gene's germline CDR1 is SGHTA and CDR2 FQGTGA. The CDR3 loop reads CASSSGTGFNQPQHF. CDR3 coding DNA: TGTGCCAGCAGCTCCGGGACAGGGTTTAATCAGCCCCAGCATTTT.

The V gene is TRBV6-1, the J gene TRBJ1-1; 7 positions match TRBD1. This CDR3 is 14 amino acids long. V lost 4 bases, J lost 2 bases, and 4 bases stayed unmatched. The germline V gene has CDR1 MNHNS and CDR2 SASEGT. This CDR3 reads CASSGGQVNTEAFF. The CDR3 DNA reads as TGTGCCAGCAGTGGAGGACAGGTAAACACTGAAGCTTTCTTT.

CDR3 region: CASSEAGLAGVDTQYF. The CDR3 DNA reads as TGTGCCAGCAGTGAAGCCGGACTAGCGGGGGTAGATACGCAGTATTTT. This chain uses TRBV6-1 with TRBJ2-3; TRBD2 matches 13 bases. The V and J ends lost 0 bases and 5 bases, in that order; junction bases with no gene match: 2. CDR1 is MNHNS, CDR2 SASEGT, per germline. There are 16 residues in the CDR3.

V gene TRBV13 combines with J gene TRBJ1-6, with 7 bases that match TRBD1. The CDR3 is 15 residues long. Germline V CDR1 and CDR2: PRHDT, FYEKMQ (reference sequence). J was trimmed by 7 bases and V by 5 bases; bases with no gene match: 8. The CDR3 DNA reads TGTGCCAGCAGCCCCCAAGACAGGGTCAATTCACCCCTCCACTTT. This gives the protein CASSPQDRVNSPLHF.

This chain connects TRBV2 to TRBJ2-5, with 9 bases lining up with TRBD1. V gave up 8 bases and J gave up 1 base; unmatched junction bases: 11. Germline assignment: CDR1 SNHLY and CDR2 FYNNEI. There are 16 residues in the CDR3. CDR3 sequence (DNA): TGTGCCAGCTTAATGTTGGGACAGGGCCTCCAAGAGACCCAGTACTTC. Amino acids: CASLMLGQGLQETQYF.

The rearrangement uses TRBV10-3 and TRBJ2-7; the D gene is possibly TRBD1 (7 bases). Trimming pared 0 bases from V and 6 bases from J, leaving 12 bases between. In germline, CDR1 is ENHRY, CDR2 SYGVKD. There are 14 residues in the CDR3. The CDR3 protein is CAISESEGASEQYF. CDR3 bases: TGTGCCATCAGTGAGTCGGAGGGGGCGAGCGAGCAGTACTTC.

V usage is TRBV28 and J usage is TRBJ1-1; tentative D call: TRBD1 (5 bases). Germline CDR1 reads MDHEN; CDR2 reads SYDVKM. Trimming left V 7 bases short and J 7 bases short, with 10 bases between. The CDR3 has 11 amino acids. In DNA form, the CDR3 reads TGTGCCAGCACCACTGACAGTGAAGCTTTCTTT. Protein: CASTTDSEAFF.

The V gene is TRBV9, the J gene TRBJ1-1; D is possibly TRBD1 (5 bases). Germline V CDR1 and CDR2: SGDLS, YYNGEE. This CDR3 has 15 residues. Trimming took 3 bases from V and 5 from J, leaving 17 bases between them. The CDR3 here is CASSARGGGWTEAFF. In DNA, the CDR3 is TGTGCCAGCAGCGCCCGGGGGGGTGGTTGGACTGAAGCTTTCTTT. Combining the CDR3 with reference TRBV9 and TRBJ1-1 gives the whole variable domain DSGVTQTPKHLITATGQRVTLRCSPRSGDLSVYWYQQSLDQGLQFLIQYYNGEERAKGNILERFSAQQFPDLHSELNLSSLELGDSALYFCASSARGGGWTEAFFGQGTRLTVV.